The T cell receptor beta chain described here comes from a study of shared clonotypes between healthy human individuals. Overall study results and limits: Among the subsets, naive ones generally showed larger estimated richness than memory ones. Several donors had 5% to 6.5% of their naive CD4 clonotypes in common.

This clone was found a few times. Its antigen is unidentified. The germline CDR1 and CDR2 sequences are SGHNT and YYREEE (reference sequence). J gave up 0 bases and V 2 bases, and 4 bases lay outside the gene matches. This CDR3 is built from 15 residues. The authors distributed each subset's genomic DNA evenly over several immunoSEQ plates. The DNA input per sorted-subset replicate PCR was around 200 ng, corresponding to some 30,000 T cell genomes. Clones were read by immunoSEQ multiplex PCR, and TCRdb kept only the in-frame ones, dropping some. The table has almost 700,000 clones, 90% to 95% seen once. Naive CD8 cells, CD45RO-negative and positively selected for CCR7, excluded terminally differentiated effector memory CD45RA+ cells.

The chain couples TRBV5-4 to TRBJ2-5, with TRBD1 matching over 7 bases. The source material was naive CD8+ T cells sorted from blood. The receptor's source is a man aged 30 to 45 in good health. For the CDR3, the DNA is TGTGCCAGCAGCTTCGGAGACAGGGACCAAGAGACCCAGTACTTC. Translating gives CASSFGDRDQETQYF.